A selection of T cell receptor beta chains follows, all from one sample in a study of T cell responses to AZD1222 COVID-19 vaccine. Sequencing was performed with immunoSEQ multiplex PCR; in TCRdb, only in-frame clones are kept and a portion is missing. The sample lists about 210,000 clones; approximately 94% were seen once. Source: peripheral blood, taken 28 days after the second dose of the MenACWY control vaccine. Receptor source: an adult who received the MenACWY meningococcal vaccine as a control. CDR3s include the opening cysteine and the closing phenylalanine or tryptophan. A D gene is named only where the DNA matches it firmly. Rows may omit the clone size; those that give it use once, few, many or a size class.

V: TRBV5-4
length: 15
D: -
J: TRBJ2-2
size: -
CDR3: CASSPSEAMTGELFF
DNA: TGTGCCAGCAGCCCTAGCGAAGCCATGACCGGGGAGCTGTTTTTT

V: TRBV28
length: 15
D: TRBD1
J: TRBJ1-5
size: -
CDR3: CASSLEDRHNQPQHF
DNA: TGTGCCAGCAGTTTAGAGGACAGGCACAATCAGCCCCAGCATTTT

V: TRBV11-2
length: 15
D: -
J: TRBJ2-3
size: -
CDR3: CASSLDRLNTDTQYF
DNA: TGTGCCAGCAGCTTAGACCGCCTTAACACAGATACGCAGTATTTT

V: TRBV6-4
length: 14
D: TRBD1
J: TRBJ2-7
size: -
CDR3: CASIRRGLCGSVGF
DNA: TGTGCCAGCATCCGCAGGGGGTTGTGTGGTTCCGTGGGATTC

V: TRBV12-3/TRBV12-4
length: 12
D: -
J: TRBJ2-7
size: -
CDR3: CASSGHSYEQYF
DNA: TGTGCCAGCAGTGGTCACTCCTACGAGCAGTACTTC

V: TRBV28
length: 16
D: TRBD1
J: TRBJ1-3
size: -
CDR3: CASSRGTGIGGNTIYF
DNA: TGTGCCAGCAGTAGGGGGACAGGCATCGGAGGAAACACCATATATTTT

V: TRBV28
length: 13
D: TRBD1
J: TRBJ1-2
size: -
CDR3: CASSRDRQDGYTF
DNA: TGTGCCAGCAGTCGGGACAGGCAGGATGGCTACACCTTC

V: TRBV15
length: 16
D: TRBD2
J: TRBJ2-7
size: -
CDR3: CATSKGLAGEMAEQYF
DNA: TGTGCCACCAGCAAGGGACTAGCGGGAGAAATGGCCGAGCAGTACTTC

V: TRBV6-1
length: 15
D: -
J: TRBJ2-1
size: -
CDR3: CASSEMGLTYNEQFF
DNA: TGTGCCAGCAGTGAAATGGGCTTAACCTACAATGAGCAGTTCTTC

V: TRBV10-3
length: 16
D: -
J: TRBJ1-4
size: -
CDR3: CAISEHSPETNEKLFF
DNA: TGTGCCATCAGTGAGCACAGCCCAGAGACTAATGAAAAACTGTTTTTT

V: TRBV7-9
length: 15
D: -
J: TRBJ2-7
size: -
CDR3: CASSPPGAPSYEQYF
DNA: TGTGCCAGCAGCCCACCAGGGGCCCCCTCCTACGAGCAGTACTTC

V: TRBV2
length: 15
D: -
J: TRBJ1-2
size: -
CDR3: CASTEESVAGYGYTF
DNA: TGTGCCAGCACCGAGGAAAGCGTGGCGGGCTATGGCTACACCTTC

V: TRBV6-5
length: 15
D: TRBD1
J: TRBJ2-5
size: -
CDR3: CASSSPGTGQETQYF
DNA: TGTGCCAGCAGTTCGCCCGGGACAGGTCAAGAGACCCAGTACTTC

V: TRBV19
length: 16
D: -
J: TRBJ1-2
size: -
CDR3: CASSIRTIDVWDGYTF
DNA: TGTGCCAGTAGTATCCGCACCATAGACGTATGGGATGGCTACACCTTC

V: TRBV11-2
length: 14
D: -
J: TRBJ2-1
size: -
CDR3: CASSSPSGYNEQFF
DNA: TGTGCCAGCAGCTCCCCATCGGGCTACAATGAGCAGTTCTTC

V: TRBV2
length: 15
D: -
J: TRBJ1-5
size: -
CDR3: CASSEASVRVQPQHF
DNA: TGTGCCAGCAGTGAAGCTTCGGTACGGGTTCAGCCCCAGCATTTT

V: TRBV7-3
length: 16
D: -
J: TRBJ1-6
size: -
CDR3: CASSHSDRKYNSPLHF
DNA: TGTGCCAGCAGCCATTCGGACAGAAAATATAATTCACCCCTCCACTTT

V: TRBV28
length: 20
D: TRBD1
J: TRBJ1-2
size: -
CDR3: CASIGGGIRTGTGLTYGYTF
DNA: TGTGCCAGCATTGGCGGGGGGATCAGGACAGGGACAGGGCTTACCTATGGCTACACCTTC

V: TRBV9
length: 16
D: TRBD2
J: TRBJ2-5
size: -
CDR3: CASSSPTSGGAETQYF
DNA: TGTGCCAGCAGCTCGCCGACTAGCGGGGGGGCGGAGACCCAGTACTTC

V: TRBV7-8
length: 15
D: TRBD2
J: TRBJ2-1
size: -
CDR3: CASSATSGSYNEQFF
DNA: TGTGCCAGCAGCGCTACTAGCGGGAGCTACAATGAGCAGTTCTTC

V: TRBV7-2
length: 14
D: -
J: TRBJ1-6
size: few
CDR3: CASSKPDNNSPLHF
DNA: TGTGCCAGCAGCAAGCCGGACAATAATTCACCCCTCCACTTT

V: TRBV9
length: 16
D: TRBD1
J: TRBJ1-2
size: -
CDR3: CASNPSGTGGFYGYTF
DNA: TGTGCCAGCAACCCATCCGGGACAGGGGGCTTTTATGGCTACACCTTC

V: TRBV5-6
length: 15
D: TRBD1
J: TRBJ1-6
size: -
CDR3: CASSLEGTGNSPLHF
DNA: TGTGCCAGCAGCTTGGAGGGGACAGGGAATTCACCCCTCCACTTT

V: TRBV2
length: 18
D: -
J: TRBJ2-1
size: -
CDR3: CASSESPTWAQELNEQFF
DNA: TGTGCCAGCAGTGAATCTCCCACTTGGGCTCAGGAGTTGAATGAGCAGTTCTTC

V: TRBV7-2
length: 15
D: TRBD1
J: TRBJ1-1
size: -
CDR3: CASSPRTGGVTEAFF
DNA: TGTGCCAGCAGCCCTAGGACAGGTGGGGTCACTGAAGCTTTCTTT

V: TRBV3-1/TRBV3-2
length: 20
D: TRBD2
J: TRBJ2-1
size: once
CDR3: CASSQEPPTSPSKPYNEQFF
DNA: TGTGCCAGCAGCCAAGAGCCCCCGACTAGCCCCTCTAAACCCTACAATGAGCAGTTCTTC

V: TRBV19
length: 15
D: -
J: TRBJ1-5
size: -
CDR3: CASSSRNSPEQPQHF
DNA: TGTGCCAGTAGTAGCAGGAACTCGCCGGAGCAGCCCCAGCATTTT

V: TRBV27
length: 13
D: -
J: TRBJ2-2
size: -
CDR3: CASSLVSHGELFF
DNA: TGTGCCAGCAGTTTAGTTAGTCACGGGGAGCTGTTTTTT

V: TRBV19
length: 13
D: -
J: TRBJ2-1
size: -
CDR3: CASSPLEVVGQFF
DNA: TGTGCCAGTAGCCCCCTCGAGGTAGTCGGGCAGTTCTTC

V: TRBV5-6
length: 16
D: TRBD1
J: TRBJ1-4
size: once
CDR3: CASSPRGGTGNEKLFF
DNA: TGTGCCAGCAGCCCCCGGGGCGGGACAGGGAATGAAAAACTGTTTTTT

V: TRBV4-1
length: 18
D: -
J: TRBJ2-6
size: -
CDR3: CASSQGRQGSSGANVLTF
DNA: TGCGCCAGCAGCCAAGGGCGGCAGGGTAGCTCTGGGGCCAACGTCCTGACTTTC

V: TRBV7-2
length: 13
D: -
J: TRBJ2-2
size: -
CDR3: CASSTQNTGELFF
DNA: TGTGCCAGCAGCACTCAAAACACCGGGGAGCTGTTTTTT

V: TRBV5-6
length: 14
D: TRBD1
J: TRBJ1-1
size: -
CDR3: CASSPSGQGLLAFF
DNA: TGTGCCAGCAGCCCCTCGGGACAGGGTTTACTAGCTTTCTTT

V: TRBV7-2
length: 13
D: -
J: TRBJ1-3
size: -
CDR3: CASREFLSDTIYF
DNA: TGTGCCAGCAGAGAGTTCTTAAGCGACACCATATATTTT

V: TRBV27
length: 14
D: TRBD1
J: TRBJ1-4
size: -
CDR3: CASRPGRGHEKLFF
DNA: TGTGCCAGCAGGCCCGGCAGGGGGCACGAAAAACTGTTTTTT

V: TRBV28
length: 14
D: -
J: TRBJ1-2
size: -
CDR3: CASSPHRINYGYTF
DNA: TGTGCCAGCAGTCCCCACAGGATTAACTATGGCTACACCTTC

V: TRBV7-7
length: 15
D: TRBD2
J: TRBJ2-1
size: -
CDR3: CASSRTSGRSNEQFF
DNA: TGTGCTAGCAGTCGGACTAGCGGGAGGTCCAATGAGCAGTTCTTC

V: TRBV7-6
length: 15
D: -
J: TRBJ2-3
size: -
CDR3: CASSPLEVITDTQYF
DNA: TGTGCCAGCAGCCCCCTTGAGGTGATCACAGATACGCAGTATTTT

V: TRBV6-2/TRBV6-3
length: 14
D: -
J: TRBJ2-7
size: -
CDR3: CASSYGNRAYEQYF
DNA: TGTGCCAGCAGTTACGGTAACAGAGCCTACGAGCAGTACTTC

V: TRBV5-4
length: 15
D: -
J: TRBJ2-7
size: -
CDR3: CASSFLGGNPYEQYF
DNA: TGTGCCAGCAGCTTCCTAGGGGGAAACCCCTACGAGCAGTACTTC

V: TRBV15
length: 14
D: -
J: TRBJ2-7
size: -
CDR3: CATSRDRAAYEQYF
DNA: TGTGCCACCAGCAGAGATCGGGCAGCCTACGAGCAGTACTTC